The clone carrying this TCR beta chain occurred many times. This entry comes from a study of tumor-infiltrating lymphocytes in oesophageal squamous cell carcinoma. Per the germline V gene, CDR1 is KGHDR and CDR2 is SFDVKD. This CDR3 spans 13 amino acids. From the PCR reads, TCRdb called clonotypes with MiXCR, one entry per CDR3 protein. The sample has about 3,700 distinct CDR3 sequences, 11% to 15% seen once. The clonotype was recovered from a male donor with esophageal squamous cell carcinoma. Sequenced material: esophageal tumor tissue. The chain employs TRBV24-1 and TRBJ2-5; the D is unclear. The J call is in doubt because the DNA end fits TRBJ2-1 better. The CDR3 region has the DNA TGTGCCACCAAGGCATGGGGAACCAATGAGCAGTTCTTC. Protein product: CATKAWGTNEQFF.